The 8 T cell receptor beta chains listed next were all sequenced from one sample in a study of cytomegalovirus exposure and HLA in healthy donors. 60 Vbeta and 13 Jbeta primers were used in PCR. Profiling relied on immunoSEQ multiplex PCR, and the TCRdb table lists in-frame clones only, not all of them. The profile shows some 190,000 clones, around 83% of them singletons. Material: PBMCs. The receptors here all came from a woman aged 40 to 55 in good health and CMV-seronegative.

This CDR3 is CASSLATSGSLYNEQFF. The CDR3 coding sequence is TGTGCCAGCAGCTTAGCGACTAGCGGGAGTCTATACAATGAGCAGTTCTTC. V gene TRBV11-3 combines with J gene TRBJ2-1; 12 nucleotides align to TRBD2. Per germline, CDR1 SGHNT and CDR2 YENEEA. CDR3 length equals 17 residues. Unmatched junction bases numbered 5, after V lost 1 base and J lost 4 bases.

The V call is TRBV19, the J call TRBJ1-2; D unclear. Trimming pared 4 bases from V and 3 bases from J, leaving 9 bases between. The CDR3 totals 13 residues. Germline V gene sequence: CDR1 LNHDA, CDR2 SQIVND (reference sequence). The CDR3 loop is CASSTDRDYGYTF. The CDR3 nucleotides read TGTGCCAGTAGTACCGACCGGGACTATGGCTACACCTTC. The full variable domain, its missing parts supplied by reference TRBV19 and TRBJ1-2, is DGGITQSPKYLFRKEGQNVTLSCEQNLNHDAMYWYRQDPGQGLRLIYYSQIVNDFQKGDIAEGYSVSREKKESFPLTVTSAQKNPTAFYLCASSTDRDYGYTFGSGTRLTVV.

The table lists this clone with a count of one. The chain couples TRBV28 to TRBJ2-1; maybe TRBD1 (5 bases). Germline V lookup: CDR1 MDHEN, CDR2 SYDVKM. The CDR3 is 12 residues long. Between the trimmed V and J ends, which lost 5 bases and 6 bases, there was a span of 8 bases. The CDR3 bases are TGTGCCAGCAGTCCCCAGGGCAATGAGCAGTTCTTC. Translated, it gives CASSPQGNEQFF.

The V call is TRBV7-9, the J call TRBJ2-2; tentatively, D is TRBD2 (5 bases). Per the germline V gene, CDR1 is SEHNR and CDR2 is FQNEAQ (reference sequence). This CDR3 has 13 amino acids. With 3 bases removed from V and 7 bases from J, the gap between germline ends came to 9 bases. The CDR3 loop reads CASSFWTDGELFF. As DNA, the CDR3 is TGTGCCAGCAGCTTTTGGACTGACGGGGAGCTGTTTTTT. The entire variable domain, with the rest obtained from reference TRBV7-9 and TRBJ2-2, is as follows: DTGVSQNPRHKITKRGQNVTFRCDPISEHNRLYWYRQTLGQGPEFLTYFQNEAQLEKSRLLSDRFSAERPKGSFSTLEIQRTEQGDSAMYLCASSFWTDGELFFGEGSRLTVL.

The V gene is TRBV28, the J gene TRBJ2-1, with D possibly TRBD1 on 6 matching bases. The ends were cut back, 5 bases at V and 7 bases at J, with 18 bases in the middle. In germline, CDR1 is MDHEN, CDR2 SYDVKM. CDR3 size: 15 residues. CDR3 DNA sequence: TGTGCCAGCAGTCATCAACCCCGGGACAAAAATGAGCAGTTCTTC. It translates to CASSHQPRDKNEQFF.

This chain joins TRBV6-1 and TRBJ2-3, with D possibly matching TRBD1 (5 bases). The CDR3 extends over 15 amino acids. Germline-derived CDR1 and CDR2 are MNHNS and SASEGT. V was cut by 8 bases and J by 0 bases, with 15 bases left in between. Here the CDR3 DNA reads TGTGCCAGCTCCGAATCAGGGCCTAGCACAGATACGCAGTATTTT. Translated, it gives CASSESGPSTDTQYF.

The rearrangement links TRBV27 to TRBJ2-7; possibly TRBD1 for D (6 bases). The CDR3 runs 14 residues. Germline-derived CDR1 and CDR2 are MNHEY and SMNVEV (reference sequence). V shed 0 bases and J shed 4 bases, with 10 bases lying between them. The CDR3: CASSLSGANYEQYF. CDR3 DNA: TGTGCCAGCAGTTTATCGGGGGCTAATTACGAGCAGTACTTC.

The chain recombines TRBV7-2 with TRBJ1-5; TRBD1 matches at 9 bases. The CDR3 has 15 residues. Per germline, CDR1 SGHTA and CDR2 FQGNSA. V lost 5 bases to trimming and J lost 4 bases; unmatched junction nucleotides: 6. The CDR3 DNA is TGTGCCAGCAGCCAGGACAGGGGATTGAATCAGCCCCAGCATTTT. Protein: CASSQDRGLNQPQHF.